This entry lists 21 T cell receptor beta chains sequenced from one sample in a study of metastatic and nonmetastatic thyroid tumors. TCRdb re-called the PCR reads with MiXCR. This repertoire shows 30,000 to 40,000 clones, 17% found once; its top ten account for approximately 7%. Patients underwent thyroid surgery, and none had received any treatment before it. Sequencing used blood. Receptors were obtained from a female donor with papillary thyroid cancer or a benign thyroid nodule (not recorded which). Some clones in this sample may be carry-over from other donors' samples.

The table lists this clone with many counts. The chain carries TRBV15 and TRBJ2-7; D ambiguous. This CDR3 comprises 12 residues. Germline CDR1 LNHNV, CDR2 YYDKDF (reference sequence). V was pared by 0 bases and J by 6 bases, with 6 bases between. CDR3 nucleotide sequence: TGTGCCACCAGCAGAGATGAGACCGAGCAGTACTTC. Residues: CATSRDETEQYF.

Ten or more counts support this clone. This chain links TRBV20-1 with TRBJ2-3; a possible D gene is TRBD2 (6 bases). The CDR3 covers 14 residues. Trimming stripped 3 bases from V and 2 bases from J, with 12 bases between. Germline-derived CDR1 and CDR2 are DFQATT and SNEGSKA (reference sequence). Here the CDR3 reads CSASKLADTDTQYF. DNA of the CDR3: TGCAGTGCTAGTAAGTTAGCGGACACAGATACGCAGTATTTT.

The J gene is TRBJ1-1, the V gene TRBV6-1; TRBD1 is a possible D gene (5 bases). V was cut by 4 bases and J by 4 bases, with 10 bases left in between. Germline values: CDR1 MNHNS, CDR2 SASEGT. The CDR3 sequence is 13 residues long. CDR3 residues: CASSVEGPTEAFF. CDR3 sequence (DNA): TGTGCCAGCAGTGTAGAGGGGCCCACTGAAGCTTTCTTT.

This clone was counted many times. The chain employs TRBV5-1 and TRBJ2-3; D may be TRBD1 or TRBD2 (5 bases each). Per germline, CDR1 SGHRS and CDR2 YFSETQ. V dropped 0 bases and J dropped 0 bases, with 17 bases sitting between them. This CDR3 contains 18 residues. CDR3 residues: CASSLVFGAGTSTDTQYF. In nucleotides, the CDR3 is TGCGCCAGCAGCTTGGTCTTTGGAGCCGGGACCAGCACAGATACGCAGTATTTT.

This clone was detected many times. The chain couples TRBV11-2 to TRBJ2-1, with 7 bases fitting TRBD2. Germline V gene data show CDR1 as SGHAT and CDR2 as FQNNGV. The CDR3 is made up of 16 amino acids. V was pared by 5 bases and J by 5 bases, with 12 bases of the junction left unmatched. CDR3 sequence: CASSLTWRESDNEQFF. DNA for the CDR3: TGTGCCAGCAGCCTTACCTGGCGGGAGTCCGACAATGAGCAGTTCTTC.

This clone was detected ten times or more. The CDR3 here is CASSEGFEQFF. CDR3 bases: TGTGCCAGCAGTGAAGGATTTGAGCAGTTCTTC. The chain has TRBV6-1 and TRBJ2-1; D unclear. The CDR3 length is 11 residues. V dropped 1 base and J dropped 9 bases, with 4 bases sitting between them. Germline loops: CDR1 MNHNS, CDR2 SASEGT.

This clone came up many times. J is TRBJ2-5 and V is TRBV5-1; 8 bases match TRBD2. The V gene's germline CDR1 is SGHRS and CDR2 YFSETQ. J lost 4 bases, V lost 7 bases, and 24 bases had no gene match. This CDR3 comprises 19 residues. The CDR3 nucleotides are TGCGCCAGCGCCGAGGCTAGCGGGTTTGCCCAAGTGGGTGGAGAGACCCAGTACTTC. Amino acids: CASAEASGFAQVGGETQYF.

Details on this clone: A read error is possible here, since a much larger clone lies one base away. The J gene is TRBJ2-5, the V gene TRBV19; D remains unclear. V lost 6 bases to trimming and J lost 2 bases, with 13 bases between them. CDR1 LNHDA and CDR2 SQIVND come from the germline V gene (reference sequence). The CDR3 spans 14 residues. The CDR3 DNA reads as TGTGCCAGTAGAAGAAGACATGGACAAGAGACCCAGTACTTC. Protein: CASRRRHGQETQYF.

In its sample, this clone is medium-sized. The chain links TRBV20-1 to TRBJ2-7; tentatively, D is TRBD1 (6 bases). The CDR3 has 14 amino acids. V lost 0 bases to trimming and J lost 4 bases, with 13 bases between them. CDR1 is DFQATT and CDR2 is SNEGSKA in the germline V gene (reference sequence). For the CDR3, the DNA is TGCAGTGCTAGAGATCCGGCAGGGGAATACGAGCAGTACTTC. Amino acid sequence: CSARDPAGEYEQYF.

V gene TRBV25-1 combines with J gene TRBJ1-6; TRBD1 is a possible D gene (6 bases). CDR1 is MGHDK, CDR2 SYGVNS, per germline. Trimming took off 7 bases at V and 9 bases at J, with 13 bases between the two ends. The CDR3 runs to 13 residues. CDR3 loop: CASKGTRSSPLHF. The DNA of the CDR3 is TGTGCCAGCAAGGGGACACGGAGTTCACCCCTCCACTTT.

This clone was picked up many times. The chain couples TRBV20-1 to TRBJ2-2, with D perhaps matching TRBD1 (6 bases). The CDR3 length is 15 residues. CDR1 and CDR2 from the germline V gene are DFQATT and SNEGSKA (reference sequence). V gave up 6 bases and J gave up 2 bases, with 16 bases separating them. The CDR3 coding sequence is TGCAGTGCACCGAAACAGGGTGGAAACACCGGGGAGCTGTTTTTT. Its protein is CSAPKQGGNTGELFF.

This clone was detected only a few times. An end of the junction does not agree with germline; a read error may underlie this. This chain links TRBV6-1 with TRBJ2-1, with D unclear. CDR1 and CDR2 (germline): MNHNS, SASEGT. The CDR3 consists of 12 residues. CDR3 nucleotide sequence: TGTGCCAGCAGCCCTGACCCCGGCAAGCAGCTCTTC. Amino acid sequence: CASSPDPGKQLF.

Comment on this clone: A read error may account for a junction end that differs from germline. Distinct nucleotide sequences in the sample also encode this CDR3. CDR3 coding DNA: TGTGCCAGCAGTGGGGCAGCTAATTCACCACTCCACTTC. Protein product: CASSGAANSPLHF. This sequence joins TRBV6-1 and TRBJ1-6, with unresolved D. Germline CDR1 and CDR2: MNHNS and SASEGT. This CDR3 region has 13 residues.

This clone was detected many times. This rearrangement joins TRBV3-1 to TRBJ2-5; 7 nucleotides agree with TRBD1. Trimming cost V 8 bases and J 4 bases; bases outside gene matches: 4. The CDR3 is 12 amino acids. Germline V CDR1 and CDR2: LGHDT, YNNKEL (reference sequence). The DNA for the CDR3 is TGTGCCAGCCTTGACAGGGCAGAGACCCAGTACTTC. Its translation is CASLDRAETQYF.

This clone was recorded at least ten times. The chain links TRBV6-1 to TRBJ1-5; D unclear. Trimming stripped 2 bases from V and 4 bases from J, with 9 bases between. This CDR3 contains 14 residues. Germline lookup yields CDR1 MNHNS and CDR2 SASEGT. The CDR3 reads CASSETWANQPQHF. In nucleotides, the CDR3 is TGTGCCAGCAGTGAAACTTGGGCAAATCAGCCCCAGCATTTT.

This clone was seen ten or more times. The J gene is TRBJ2-4, the V gene TRBV2; the D gene is possibly TRBD1 (5 bases). This CDR3 region has 15 residues. The V and J ends lost 6 bases and 5 bases respectively, with 17 bases between them. Germline V CDR1 and CDR2: SNHLY, FYNNEI. The CDR3 is CASRRQWQDQNIQYF. DNA of the CDR3: TGTGCCAGCAGGAGACAGTGGCAGGACCAAAACATTCAGTACTTC.

V gene TRBV11-1 combines with J gene TRBJ1-1, with TRBD1 matching over 7 bases. The CDR3 covers 16 residues. Unmatched junction bases numbered 7, after V lost 1 base and J lost 2 bases. Looked up from germline, CDR1 is SGHAT and CDR2 is FQDESV (reference sequence). The CDR3 nucleotides are TGTGCCAGCAGCTTAGGGACAGGATGGGTTAACACTGAAGCTTTCTTT. It specifies CASSLGTGWVNTEAFF.

This clone was observed many times. The chain links TRBV5-1 to TRBJ1-5; TRBD1 might be the D (6 bases). CDR3 length: 14 amino acids. V lost 1 base and J 5 bases, leaving 10 bases between the germline ends. Germline V gene sequence: CDR1 SGHRS, CDR2 YFSETQ. In nucleotides, the CDR3 is TGCGCCAGCAGCTTGACAGGGCCCGATCAGCCCCAGCATTTT. It codes for CASSLTGPDQPQHF.

This clone was seen more than once but under ten times. V and J are TRBV6-1 and TRBJ2-1; no reliable D call. This CDR3 spans 17 amino acids. Germline V gives CDR1 MNHNS, CDR2 SASEGT. The V and J ends lost 6 bases and 1 base respectively, with 19 bases between them. This chain's CDR3 is CASSENSPPTSYNEQFF. CDR3 DNA sequence: TGTGCCAGCAGCGAGAATTCGCCTCCAACTTCCTACAATGAGCAGTTCTTC.

This clone has ten or more counts. The rearrangement joins TRBV20-1 to TRBJ2-3; TRBD2 matches 11 bases. The CDR3 contains 17 residues. The germline gives CDR1 DFQATT, CDR2 SNEGSKA (reference sequence). With V trimmed by 0 bases and J by 4 bases, 9 bases remained unmatched. The CDR3 spells CSARDSTSGIRADTQYF. The CDR3 DNA reads as TGCAGTGCTAGAGATTCGACTAGCGGGATTAGGGCAGATACGCAGTATTTT.

The sample holds many counts of this clone. The rearrangement uses TRBV6-1 and TRBJ1-3; no clear D. The germline V gene encodes CDR1 MNHNS and CDR2 SASEGT. CDR3 length: 16 residues. The V end was cut by 7 bases, the J end by 4 bases, with 20 bases between. Here the CDR3 reads CASISPSGGSGNTIYF. CDR3 nucleotides: TGTGCCAGCATCTCCCCCTCTGGAGGGTCCGGAAACACCATATATTTT.